This record covers a single T cell receptor (beta chain). Antigen: not known. This entry belongs to a study of cytomegalovirus exposure and HLA in healthy donors. It was with 60 Vbeta and 13 Jbeta primers that the PCR ran. Generated by immunoSEQ multiplex PCR, the TCRdb table keeps only in-frame clones and is missing some. This sample has about 140,000 clones; about three quarters occur once, and the top ten carry approximately 1.8%. Study-wide findings and caveats: In presence/absence analyses, roughly uniform sequencing depth across donors was assumed. Analyzed later, association rates of TCRs varied across HLA loci, with DRB1 most and HLA-C fewest. Earlier analysis yielded a pattern in which most TCR beta V segments were productive about 90% or about 30% of the time.

The germline gives CDR1 SGHRS, CDR2 YFSETQ. This CDR3 region has 14 residues. V was shortened by 6 bases and J by 1 base, with 13 bases between the two germline ends. This receptor was identified in a woman in her 30s in good health and CMV-seronegative. The V and J genes are TRBV5-1 and TRBJ2-5; D is ambiguous. Sequencing input: PBMCs. The chain's CDR3 is CASTPAPPQETQYF. CDR3 DNA: TGCGCCAGCACCCCCGCGCCTCCCCAAGAGACCCAGTACTTC.